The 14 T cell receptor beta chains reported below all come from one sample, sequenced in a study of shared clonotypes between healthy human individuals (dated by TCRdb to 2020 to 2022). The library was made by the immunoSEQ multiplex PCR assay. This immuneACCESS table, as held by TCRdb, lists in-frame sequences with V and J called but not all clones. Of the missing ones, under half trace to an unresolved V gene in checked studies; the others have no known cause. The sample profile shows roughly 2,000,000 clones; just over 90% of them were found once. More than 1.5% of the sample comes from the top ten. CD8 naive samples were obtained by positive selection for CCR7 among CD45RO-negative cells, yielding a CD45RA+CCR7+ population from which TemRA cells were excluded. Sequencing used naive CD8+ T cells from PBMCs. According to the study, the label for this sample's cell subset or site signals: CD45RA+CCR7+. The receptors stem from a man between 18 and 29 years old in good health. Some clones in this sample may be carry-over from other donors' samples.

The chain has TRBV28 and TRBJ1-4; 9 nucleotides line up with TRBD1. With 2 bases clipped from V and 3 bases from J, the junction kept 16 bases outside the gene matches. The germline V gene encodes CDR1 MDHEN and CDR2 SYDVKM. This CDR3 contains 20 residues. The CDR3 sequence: CASSLVSSFGQGRPNEKLFF. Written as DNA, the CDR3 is TGTGCCAGCAGTTTAGTCTCGTCTTTCGGACAGGGGCGTCCTAATGAAAAACTGTTTTTT.

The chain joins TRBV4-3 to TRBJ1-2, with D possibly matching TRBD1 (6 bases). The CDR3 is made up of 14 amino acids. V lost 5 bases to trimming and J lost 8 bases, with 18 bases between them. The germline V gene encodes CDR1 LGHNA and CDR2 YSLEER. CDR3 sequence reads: CASSTRGGGTGYTF. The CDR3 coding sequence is TGCGCCAGCAGCACCAGGGGCGGAGGGACGGGCTACACCTTC.

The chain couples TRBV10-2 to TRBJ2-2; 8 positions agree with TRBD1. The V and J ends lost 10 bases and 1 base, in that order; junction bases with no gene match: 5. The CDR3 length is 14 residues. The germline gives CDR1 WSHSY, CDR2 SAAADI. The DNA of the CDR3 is TGCGCCACCACCGGGACAGGGAACACCGGGGAGCTGTTTTTT. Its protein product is CATTGTGNTGELFF.

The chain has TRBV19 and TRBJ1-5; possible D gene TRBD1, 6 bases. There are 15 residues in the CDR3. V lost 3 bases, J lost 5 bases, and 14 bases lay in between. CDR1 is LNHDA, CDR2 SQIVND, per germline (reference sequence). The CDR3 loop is CASSMTQGSDQPQHF. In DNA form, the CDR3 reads TGTGCCAGTAGTATGACCCAGGGGTCAGATCAGCCCCAGCATTTT.

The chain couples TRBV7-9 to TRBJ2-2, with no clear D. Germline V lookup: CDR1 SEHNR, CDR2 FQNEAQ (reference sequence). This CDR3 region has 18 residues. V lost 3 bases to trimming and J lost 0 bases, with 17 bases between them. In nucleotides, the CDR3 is TGTGCCAGCAGCTTCCGTGGCAGGAGTCCTTCGAACACCGGGGAGCTGTTTTTT. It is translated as CASSFRGRSPSNTGELFF.

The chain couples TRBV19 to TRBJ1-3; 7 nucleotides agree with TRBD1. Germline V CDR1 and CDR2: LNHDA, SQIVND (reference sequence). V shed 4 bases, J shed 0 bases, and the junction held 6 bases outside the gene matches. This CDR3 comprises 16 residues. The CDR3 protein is CASSTSGQASGNTIYF. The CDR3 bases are TGTGCCAGTAGTACGTCCGGACAGGCCTCTGGAAACACCATATATTTT.

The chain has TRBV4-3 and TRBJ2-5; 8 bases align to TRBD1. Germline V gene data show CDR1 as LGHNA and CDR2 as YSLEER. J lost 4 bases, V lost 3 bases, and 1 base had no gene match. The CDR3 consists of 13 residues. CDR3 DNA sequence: TGCGCCAGCAGCCAGACAGGGGCAGAGACCCAGTACTTC. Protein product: CASSQTGAETQYF.

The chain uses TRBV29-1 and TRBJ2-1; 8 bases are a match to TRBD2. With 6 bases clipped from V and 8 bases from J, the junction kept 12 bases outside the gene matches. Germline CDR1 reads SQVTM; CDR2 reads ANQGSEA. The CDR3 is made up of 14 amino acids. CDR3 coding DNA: TGCAGCGTGGCCGGGACTAGGTTTGGGGATGAGCAGTTCTTC. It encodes CSVAGTRFGDEQFF.

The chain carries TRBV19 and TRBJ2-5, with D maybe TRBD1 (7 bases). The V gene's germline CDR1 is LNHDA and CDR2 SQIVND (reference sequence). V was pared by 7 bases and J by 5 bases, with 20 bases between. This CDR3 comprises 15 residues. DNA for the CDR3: TGTGCCAGTACATTGCGAGGACAGGCGGGGGAGACCCAGTACTTC. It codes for CASTLRGQAGETQYF.

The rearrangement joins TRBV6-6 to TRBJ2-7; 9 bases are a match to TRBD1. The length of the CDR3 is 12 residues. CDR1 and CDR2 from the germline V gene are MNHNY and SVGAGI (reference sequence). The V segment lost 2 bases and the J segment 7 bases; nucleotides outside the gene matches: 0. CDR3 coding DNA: TGTGCCAGCAGTTACGGGACAGGGGAGCAGTACTTC. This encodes CASSYGTGEQYF.

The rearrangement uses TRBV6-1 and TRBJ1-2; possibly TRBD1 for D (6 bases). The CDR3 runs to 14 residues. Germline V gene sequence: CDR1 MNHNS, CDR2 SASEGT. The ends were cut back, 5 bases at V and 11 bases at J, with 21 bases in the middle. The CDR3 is CASSTRTVGSTYTF. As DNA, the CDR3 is TGTGCCAGCAGTACGAGGACAGTAGGTTCGACGTACACCTTC.

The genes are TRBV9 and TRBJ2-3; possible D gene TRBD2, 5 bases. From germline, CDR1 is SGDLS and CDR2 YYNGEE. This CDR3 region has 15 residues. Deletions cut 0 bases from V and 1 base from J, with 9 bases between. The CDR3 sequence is CASSVAGLGTDTQYF. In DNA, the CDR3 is TGTGCCAGCAGCGTAGCGGGATTGGGCACAGATACGCAGTATTTT.

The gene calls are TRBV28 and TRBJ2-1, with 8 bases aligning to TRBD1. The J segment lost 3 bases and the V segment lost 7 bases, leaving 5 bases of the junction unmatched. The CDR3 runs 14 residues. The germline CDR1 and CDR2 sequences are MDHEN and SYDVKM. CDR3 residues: CASTLGTGYNEQFF. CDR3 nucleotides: TGTGCCAGCACCCTCGGGACAGGCTACAATGAGCAGTTCTTC.

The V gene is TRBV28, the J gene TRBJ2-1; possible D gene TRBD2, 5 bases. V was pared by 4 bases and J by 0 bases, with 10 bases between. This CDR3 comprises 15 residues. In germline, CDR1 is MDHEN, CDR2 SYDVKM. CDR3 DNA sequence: TGTGCCAGCAGTTATAGCGCCCCCTCCTACAATGAGCAGTTCTTC. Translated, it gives CASSYSAPSYNEQFF.